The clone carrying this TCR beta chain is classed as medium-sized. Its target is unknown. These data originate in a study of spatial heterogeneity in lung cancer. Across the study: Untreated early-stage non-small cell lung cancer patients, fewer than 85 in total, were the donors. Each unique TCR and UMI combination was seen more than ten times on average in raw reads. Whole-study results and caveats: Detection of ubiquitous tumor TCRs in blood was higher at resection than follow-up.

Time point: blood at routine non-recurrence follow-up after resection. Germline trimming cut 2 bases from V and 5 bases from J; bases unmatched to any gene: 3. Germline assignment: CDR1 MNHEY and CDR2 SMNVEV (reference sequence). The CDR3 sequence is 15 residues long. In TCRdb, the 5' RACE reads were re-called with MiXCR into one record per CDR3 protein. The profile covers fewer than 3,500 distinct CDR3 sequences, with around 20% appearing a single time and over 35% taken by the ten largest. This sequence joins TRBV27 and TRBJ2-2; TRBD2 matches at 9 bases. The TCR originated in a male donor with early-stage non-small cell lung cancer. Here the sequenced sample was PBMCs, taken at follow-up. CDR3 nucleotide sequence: TGTGCCAGCAGTTTAGGACTAGCGTGGACCGGGGAGCTGTTTTTT. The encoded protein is CASSLGLAWTGELFF.